One T cell receptor (beta chain) is described in this entry. The CDR3 contains 15 residues. This entry comes from a study of CD8 T cells in Susac syndrome. Reverse transcription of roughly 0.5 to 1 ug RNA was performed with random hexamers. One entry per CDR3 protein, called by TCRdb with MiXCR from the immunoSEQ multiplex PCR reads. The repertoire holds roughly 80,000 distinct CDR3 sequences, with roughly 90% as singletons. The source of this sequence is a human donor with multiple sclerosis. The sample taken for sequencing was CD8+ T cells from PBMCs. J is TRBJ2-3 and V is TRBV21-1. TRBV21-1 is shown as a pseudogene. The CDR3, as DNA: TGTGCCAGCAGCATAGGACCCTTTAGCACAGATACGCAGTATTTT. Protein product: CASSIGPFSTDTQYF.